The 27 T cell receptor beta chains below come from one sample, sequenced in a study of blood T cell repertoires in COVID-19. Here immunoSEQ multiplex PCR was the method, and the copy in TCRdb shows in-frame clones only, minus some. This table holds approximately 240,000 clones, 85% to 90% found once. Sequencing was performed on PBMCs or T cells enriched from blood (not recorded which). The receptors here all came from a woman younger than 35 in a cohort exposed to, infected with or recovered from COVID-19 (not recorded which).

This rearrangement joins TRBV5-6 to TRBJ2-2; D not certain. This CDR3 region has 14 residues. V was shortened by 2 bases and J by 7 bases, with 12 bases between the two germline ends. Germline lookup yields CDR1 SGHDT and CDR2 YYEEEE. The chain's CDR3 is CASSFGFGGGELFF. As DNA, the CDR3 is TGTGCCAGCAGCTTCGGCTTTGGCGGCGGGGAGCTGTTTTTT.

The chain links TRBV30 to TRBJ2-7; D is undetermined. The CDR3 has 13 amino acids. Germline V gene lookup returns CDR1 GTSNPN and CDR2 SVGIG (reference sequence). V dropped 7 bases and J dropped 2 bases, with 15 bases sitting between them. As DNA, the CDR3 is TGTGCCTTGTGGCTCCCTAGGACCTACGAGCAGTACTTC. Translating it yields CALWLPRTYEQYF. The full variable domain, rest sourced from reference TRBV30 and TRBJ2-7, is SQTIHQWPATLVQPVGSPLSLECTVEGTSNPNLYWYRQAAGRGLQLLFYSVGIGQISSEVPQNLSASRPQDRQFILSSKKLLLSDSGFYLCALWLPRTYEQYFGPGTRLTVT.

In DNA form, the CDR3 reads TGCGCCAGCAGCCGGGGACAAGGTCAGCCCCAGCATTTT. Amino acid sequence: CASSRGQGQPQHF. The chain joins TRBV4-1 to TRBJ1-5; weak D call: TRBD1 (6 bases). V was clipped by 4 bases and J by 6 bases, with 10 bases between them. The CDR3 is 13 residues long. Germline V gene data show CDR1 as MGHRA and CDR2 as YSYEKL.

This clone came up once. This chain joins TRBV7-2 and TRBJ2-3, with 9 nucleotides matching TRBD1. With 4 bases clipped from V and 2 bases from J, the junction kept 13 bases outside the gene matches. Germline V CDR1 and CDR2: SGHTA, FQGNSA. The length of the CDR3 is 18 residues. The CDR3 loop is CASSSQPTTGGDTDTQYF. DNA of the CDR3: TGTGCCAGCAGCTCCCAACCAACGACAGGGGGGGACACAGATACGCAGTATTTT.

The V call is TRBV3-1 (or the pseudogene TRBV3-2), the J call TRBJ1-6; TRBD1 matches 8 bases. The CDR3 is 16 residues long. Germline V lookup: CDR1 LGHDT, CDR2 YNNKEL (reference sequence). Trimming removed 0 bases from V and 6 bases from J; junction bases left unmatched: 4. CDR3 bases: TGTGCCAGCAGCCAAGATCTTACAGGGGGTAATTCACCCCTCCACTTT. This gives the protein CASSQDLTGGNSPLHF.

This clone was found once. This chain uses TRBV6-1 with TRBJ1-2, with D perhaps TRBD1 (5 bases). Germline V gene data show CDR1 as MNHNS and CDR2 as SASEGT. Trimming stripped 3 bases from V and 5 bases from J, with 10 bases between. The CDR3 is 13 residues long. DNA of the CDR3: TGTGCCAGCAGTGACGGGGGGAGGTATGGCTACACCTTC. This sequence encodes CASSDGGRYGYTF.

The chain couples TRBV27 to TRBJ2-2, with D perhaps matching TRBD1 (5 bases). The V end was cut by 3 bases, the J end by 7 bases, with 15 bases between. The CDR3 length is 15 residues. Germline V gives CDR1 MNHEY, CDR2 SMNVEV (reference sequence). The CDR3 nucleotides read TGTGCCAGCAGTTTCCGCGGCAGGGAAAGCGGGGAGCTGTTTTTT. Translated, it gives CASSFRGRESGELFF.

The rearrangement links TRBV5-4 to TRBJ2-1, with TRBD2 matching 9 bases. CDR3 length: 16 amino acids. CDR1 is SGHNT and CDR2 is YYREEE in the germline V gene (reference sequence). Trimming took 0 bases from V and 7 from J; bases not matched to a gene: 8. The CDR3 sequence: CASSLAGGRARNEQFF. DNA of the CDR3: TGTGCCAGCAGCTTGGCGGGCGGGAGGGCCCGGAATGAGCAGTTCTTC.

The V gene is TRBV19, the J gene TRBJ2-1; tentatively, D is TRBD2 (5 bases). V was trimmed by 3 bases and J by 4 bases, leaving 16 bases between them. CDR3 length equals 16 residues. Germline V CDR1 and CDR2: LNHDA, SQIVND (reference sequence). The CDR3 bases are TGTGCCAGTAGTATTAGCGAGGTAGGGATTTACAATGAGCAGTTCTTC. Translated: CASSISEVGIYNEQFF.

The chain employs TRBV2 and TRBJ1-2, with D tentatively TRBD1 (5 bases). The V gene's germline CDR1 is SNHLY and CDR2 FYNNEI. Trimming stripped 1 base from V and 2 bases from J, with 5 bases between. The CDR3 sequence is 13 residues long. The CDR3 coding sequence is TGTGCCAGCAGTGAAGAGGGGAACTATGGCTACACCTTC. Its translation: CASSEEGNYGYTF.

J is TRBJ2-1 and V is TRBV5-4, with D tentatively TRBD1 (5 bases). CDR1 is SGHNT, CDR2 YYREEE, per germline (reference sequence). The CDR3 covers 15 residues. With 5 bases removed from V and 1 base from J, the gap between germline ends came to 13 bases. CDR3 residues: CASSPTVLSYNEQFF. In DNA, the CDR3 is TGTGCCAGCAGTCCGACAGTTTTATCCTACAATGAGCAGTTCTTC.

The gene calls are TRBV10-1 and TRBJ2-2, with D maybe TRBD1 (5 bases). V was shortened by 9 bases and J by 4 bases, with 15 bases between the two germline ends. CDR3 size: 14 residues. Germline CDR1 is WNHNN and CDR2 is SYGVQD (reference sequence). This CDR3 is CASRSGLGTGELFF. CDR3 nucleotide sequence: TGCGCCAGTCGCTCAGGGCTGGGCACCGGGGAGCTGTTTTTT.

The V and J genes are TRBV5-1 and TRBJ2-7; TRBD1 might be the D (6 bases). Germline V lookup: CDR1 SGHRS, CDR2 YFSETQ. The CDR3 is 15 amino acids. V was clipped by 4 bases and J by 3 bases, with 17 bases between them. Here the CDR3 reads CASSPSGVLSYEQYF. The CDR3 bases are TGCGCCAGCAGCCCCTCAGGGGTCCTAAGCTACGAGCAGTACTTC.

The gene calls are TRBV19 and TRBJ1-2, with D perhaps TRBD1 (5 bases). Germline V gives CDR1 LNHDA, CDR2 SQIVND (reference sequence). V gave up 7 bases and J gave up 0 bases, with 9 bases separating them. The length of the CDR3 is 13 residues. In DNA, the CDR3 is TGTGCCAGTAAGGCGGGGCCTAACTATGGCTACACCTTC. Encoded protein: CASKAGPNYGYTF.

The V call is TRBV12-3 or TRBV12-4, the J call TRBJ1-2; no clear D gene. This CDR3 comprises 12 residues. The V end lost 3 bases, the J end lost 4 bases, and 6 bases lay between the germline ends. In nucleotides, the CDR3 is TGTGCCAGCAGTTTTACCAGCTATGGCTACACCTTC. Residues: CASSFTSYGYTF.

This chain connects TRBV7-6 to TRBJ1-5; TRBD1 is a possible D gene (5 bases). Germline V gene data show CDR1 as SGHVS and CDR2 as FNYEAQ. V gave up 3 bases and J gave up 4 bases, with 13 bases separating them. The CDR3 has 15 amino acids. DNA for the CDR3: TGTGCCAGCAGCTTTGGCAGTGGGGCAAATCAGCCCCAGCATTTT. This gives the protein CASSFGSGANQPQHF.

This clone was recorded only once. The chain employs TRBV19 and TRBJ1-1, with 7 nucleotides matching TRBD1. There are 15 residues in the CDR3. Germline loops: CDR1 LNHDA, CDR2 SQIVND (reference sequence). The V and J ends lost 6 bases and 0 bases, in that order; junction bases with no gene match: 7. The CDR3 sequence: CASRKQGIMNTEAFF. CDR3 DNA: TGTGCCAGTAGGAAACAGGGGATAATGAACACTGAAGCTTTCTTT.

This chain joins TRBV30 and TRBJ2-1, with no clear D. V gave up 2 bases and J gave up 5 bases, with 7 bases separating them. This CDR3 has 12 amino acids. The germline CDR1 and CDR2 sequences are GTSNPN and SVGIG (reference sequence). CDR3 in DNA: TGTGCCTGGAGTCTCCAGGACAATGAGCAGTTCTTC. Translation gives CAWSLQDNEQFF.

V usage is TRBV9 and J usage is TRBJ2-1, with 9 nucleotides matching TRBD2. This CDR3 contains 15 residues. The V segment lost 9 bases and the J segment 8 bases; nucleotides outside the gene matches: 15. The germline CDR1 and CDR2 sequences are SGDLS and YYNGEE. In DNA form, the CDR3 reads TGTGCCACCAGGAGGAAAGCGGGGGGCAGGGATGAGCAGTTCTTC. Translating it yields CATRRKAGGRDEQFF.

The chain couples TRBV15 to TRBJ1-4; a possible D gene is TRBD1 (5 bases). The CDR3 is 19 residues long. The V gene lost 1 base and the J gene lost 8 bases, with 26 bases spanning the gap. Germline-derived CDR1 and CDR2 are LNHNV and YYDKDF (reference sequence). CDR3 DNA: TGTGCCACCAGCAGAGGAAGCCCGTCGTTGACAGCCGTCGGCGAAAAACTGTTTTTT. It is translated as CATSRGSPSLTAVGEKLFF. Variable domain in full (rest from reference TRBV15 and TRBJ1-4): DAMVIQNPRYQVTQFGKPVTLSCSQTLNHNVMYWYQQKSSQAPKLLFHYYDKDFNNEADTPDNFQSRRPNTSFCFLDIRSPGLGDTAMYLCATSRGSPSLTAVGEKLFFGSGTQLSVL.

The gene calls are TRBV10-3 and TRBJ1-4; tentatively, D is TRBD1 (6 bases). The CDR3 covers 16 residues. CDR1 and CDR2 (germline): ENHRY, SYGVKD. The V end was cut by 5 bases, the J end by 0 bases, with 13 bases between. CDR3 region: CAISPQGPSTNEKLFF. The CDR3 DNA reads TGTGCCATCAGTCCTCAGGGGCCTTCAACTAATGAAAAACTGTTTTTT.

This chain uses TRBV6-1 with TRBJ1-2; TRBD1 matches at 7 bases. The CDR3 covers 15 residues. Germline values: CDR1 MNHNS, CDR2 SASEGT. V was clipped by 1 base and J by 5 bases; unmatched bases: 7. CDR3 in DNA: TGTGCCAGCAGTGAAGAGCTTCTCAGGGGGTATGGCTACACCTTC. This translates into CASSEELLRGYGYTF.

V is TRBV6-5 and J is TRBJ1-1; unclear D gene. The CDR3 sequence is 13 residues long. V was shortened by 8 bases and J by 0 bases, with 10 bases between the two germline ends. In germline, CDR1 is MNHEY, CDR2 SVGAGI. The CDR3 DNA follows: TGTGCCAGCTCCAGAGCGATGAACACTGAAGCTTTCTTT. This translates into CASSRAMNTEAFF.

The V and J genes are TRBV6-5 and TRBJ2-7; tentatively, D is TRBD2 (5 bases). The CDR3 spans 15 residues. The V and J ends lost 0 bases and 4 bases respectively, with 13 bases between them. Germline CDR1 is MNHEY and CDR2 is SVGAGI. The chain's CDR3 is CASSYSFSGLYEQYF. In nucleotides, the CDR3 is TGTGCCAGCAGTTACTCGTTCAGCGGACTGTACGAGCAGTACTTC.

This sequence joins TRBV4-1 and TRBJ1-6; 9 nucleotides align to TRBD1. CDR1 MGHRA and CDR2 YSYEKL come from the germline V gene. This CDR3 is built from 18 residues. V lost 0 bases to trimming and J lost 7 bases; unmatched junction nucleotides: 10. The CDR3 region is CASSQDRGQGKGNSPLHF. The CDR3 DNA follows: TGCGCCAGCAGCCAAGATAGGGGACAGGGCAAAGGGAATTCACCCCTCCACTTT.

The chain carries TRBV28 and TRBJ1-5; D possibly corresponds to TRBD1 (5 bases). V lost 7 bases to trimming and J lost 6 bases, with 16 bases between them. The germline V gene has CDR1 MDHEN and CDR2 SYDVKM. The CDR3 contains 14 residues. The CDR3 coding sequence is TGTGCCAGCAACTCTCAGGGTCTGCTTCAGCCCCAGCATTTT. Amino acid sequence: CASNSQGLLQPQHF. Based on the CDR3 plus reference TRBV28 and TRBJ1-5, the full variable domain is DVKVTQSSRYLVKRTGEKVFLECVQDMDHENMFWYRQDPGLGLRLIYFSYDVKMKEKGDIPEGYSVSREKKERFSLILESASTNQTSMYLCASNSQGLLQPQHFGDGTRLSIL.

The chain combines TRBV5-4 with TRBJ2-7, with 8 positions matching TRBD2. CDR3 length: 15 amino acids. The germline V gene encodes CDR1 SGHNT and CDR2 YYREEE (reference sequence). The V segment lost 0 bases and the J segment 0 bases; nucleotides outside the gene matches: 2. CDR3 bases: TGTGCCAGCAGCTTGGAGGGACTAGACTCCTACGAGCAGTACTTC. As protein: CASSLEGLDSYEQYF. The variable domain in full, completed from reference TRBV5-4 and TRBJ2-7, reads ETGVTQSPTHLIKTRGQQVTLRCSSQSGHNTVSWYQQALGQGPQFIFQYYREEENGRGNFPPRFSGLQFPNYSSELNVNALELDDSALYLCASSLEGLDSYEQYFGPGTRLTVT.